The next 14 T cell receptor beta chains were all read from a single sample in a study of T cells after yellow fever vaccination. Each CDR3 protein is one row after TCRdb ran MiXCR on the 5' RACE reads. The sample has approximately 550,000 distinct CDR3 sequences; roughly 13% are singletons. The source was PBMCs, collected on the day of the yellow fever booster vaccination. The receptors derive from a man aged 25 to 40 who received the YFV17D yellow fever vaccine.

In its sample, this clonotype was seen a few times. The chain recombines TRBV7-2 with TRBJ1-1; D remains ambiguous. The germline V gene has CDR1 SGHTA and CDR2 FQGNSA. The CDR3 is 11 amino acids. Trimming shortened V by 6 bases and J by 2 bases, and 4 bases separated the two germline ends. CDR3 nucleotides: TGTGCCAGCAGACCAAACACTGAAGCTTTCTTT. Translation: CASRPNTEAFF.

This clonotype was counted only a few times. This chain links TRBV2 with TRBJ1-2, with D possibly TRBD1 on 6 matching bases. Trimming pared 5 bases from V and 6 bases from J, leaving 16 bases between. The CDR3 is 14 amino acids. Germline V gene sequence: CDR1 SNHLY, CDR2 FYNNEI. This chain's CDR3 is CASSTVLGADGYTF. CDR3 nucleotide sequence: TGTGCCAGCAGTACTGTCTTGGGGGCGGATGGCTACACCTTC. Using reference TRBV2 and TRBJ1-2 for the parts outside the CDR3, the full variable domain is EPEVTQTPSHQVTQMGQEVILRCVPISNHLYFYWYRQILGQKVEFLVSFYNNEISEKSEIFDDQFSVERPDGSNFTLKIRSTKLEDSAMYFCASSTVLGADGYTFGSGTRLTVV.

This clonotype appeared many times. This rearrangement joins TRBV29-1 to TRBJ2-5; TRBD2 is a possible D gene (5 bases). CDR3 length: 13 amino acids. The V gene's germline CDR1 is SQVTM and CDR2 ANQGSEA. Trimming cost V 7 bases and J 5 bases, with 17 bases left between them. CDR3 residues: CSARPSLGETQYF. The CDR3 DNA follows: TGCAGCGCTCGCCCTAGCTTAGGCGAGACCCAGTACTTC.

The rearrangement links TRBV6-5 to TRBJ1-3; no clear D. V gave up 2 bases and J gave up 7 bases, with 12 bases separating them. Germline V gene data show CDR1 as MNHEY and CDR2 as SVGAGI. CDR3 length: 14 amino acids. CDR3 sequence (DNA): TGTGCCAGCAGTTACAGGGTTCTCTCGAACACCATATATTTT. This encodes CASSYRVLSNTIYF.

The chain links TRBV20-1 to TRBJ1-1; D is perhaps TRBD1 (5 bases). The CDR3 loop spans 13 amino acids. Trimming stripped 3 bases from V and 2 bases from J, with 10 bases between. In germline, CDR1 is DFQATT, CDR2 SNEGSKA (reference sequence). CDR3 sequence: CSARYQGNTEAFF. In DNA, the CDR3 is TGCAGTGCTAGGTATCAGGGTAACACTGAAGCTTTCTTT.

This clonotype was detected a few times. The V gene is TRBV11-2, the J gene TRBJ2-7; 10 bases are shared with TRBD2. This CDR3 contains 18 residues. The germline gives CDR1 SGHAT, CDR2 FQNNGV. Trimming cost V 0 bases and J 5 bases; bases outside gene matches: 13. The CDR3 DNA follows: TGTGCCAGCAGCTTAGATTTTGTAATAGCGGGAGGATCAAACGAGCAGTACTTC. Its translation is CASSLDFVIAGGSNEQYF. Full variable domain (rest looked up from reference TRBV11-2 and TRBJ2-7): EAGVAQSPRYKIIEKRQSVAFWCNPISGHATLYWYQQILGQGPKLLIQFQNNGVVDDSQLPKDRFSAERLKGVDSTLKIQPAKLEDSAVYLCASSLDFVIAGGSNEQYFGPGTRLTVT.

This clonotype was found a few times. This chain links TRBV12-3 or TRBV12-4 with TRBJ2-3; 9 bases are a match to TRBD1. The CDR3 covers 17 residues. J gave up 4 bases and V 6 bases, and 14 bases lay outside the gene matches. For the CDR3, the DNA is TGTGCCAGCAGGCCGAGAAATCCGGGACAGGGTCCAGATACGCAGTATTTT. It translates to CASRPRNPGQGPDTQYF.

In this sample, this clonotype turned up many times. The CDR3: CATSDPRGTGELFF. CDR3 nucleotides: TGTGCCACCAGTGATCCCAGGGGCACCGGGGAGCTGTTTTTT. This sequence joins TRBV24-1 and TRBJ2-2; D perhaps matches TRBD1 (6 bases). Deletions cut 3 bases from V and 4 bases from J, with 8 bases between. Germline V gene lookup returns CDR1 KGHDR and CDR2 SFDVKD. The CDR3 extends over 14 amino acids.

This clonotype turned up a few times. The chain combines TRBV30 with TRBJ2-7; 9 bases line up with TRBD2. The CDR3 is 15 residues long. V dropped 0 bases and J dropped 4; count of bases not matched to a gene: 7. In germline, CDR1 is GTSNPN, CDR2 SVGIG (reference sequence). The CDR3 sequence is CAWSVQAAGGYEQYF. CDR3 sequence (DNA): TGTGCCTGGAGTGTACAAGCAGCGGGAGGATACGAGCAGTACTTC. Full variable domain (remainder filled in from reference TRBV30 and TRBJ2-7): SQTIHQWPATLVQPVGSPLSLECTVEGTSNPNLYWYRQAAGRGLQLLFYSVGIGQISSEVPQNLSASRPQDRQFILSSKKLLLSDSGFYLCAWSVQAAGGYEQYFGPGTRLTVT.

This chain links TRBV4-3 with TRBJ2-1; 7 nucleotides agree with TRBD2. This CDR3 is 15 amino acids long. V was clipped by 5 bases and J by 4 bases; unmatched bases: 8. Germline V gives CDR1 LGHNA, CDR2 YSLEER. The chain's CDR3 is CASSGIGGTYNEQFF. CDR3 sequence (DNA): TGCGCCAGCAGCGGCATCGGGGGGACTTACAATGAGCAGTTCTTC.

This clonotype has only a few counts. The chain couples TRBV19 to TRBJ1-1; the D is unclear. The germline V gene has CDR1 LNHDA and CDR2 SQIVND (reference sequence). Trimming took 10 bases from V and 1 from J, leaving 10 bases between them. CDR3 length equals 12 residues. The CDR3 protein is CATTPGNTEAFF. DNA of the CDR3: TGTGCCACCACCCCAGGGAACACTGAAGCTTTCTTT.

The table lists this clonotype with a few counts. V usage is TRBV20-1 and J usage is TRBJ2-1; D gene uncertain. V lost 3 bases to trimming and J lost 7 bases, with 16 bases between them. Germline CDR1 reads DFQATT; CDR2 reads SNEGSKA (reference sequence). The CDR3 consists of 14 residues. The CDR3 is CSASIGITRNEQFF. The CDR3 nucleotides read TGCAGTGCTAGTATAGGCATAACGCGGAATGAGCAGTTCTTC.

The chain joins TRBV12-3 or TRBV12-4 to TRBJ1-3; weak D call: TRBD1 (5 bases). The V and J ends lost 7 bases and 0 bases respectively, with 10 bases between them. The length of the CDR3 is 14 residues. Here the CDR3 DNA reads TGTGCCAGCACCCGGGGGGGCTCTGGAAACACCATATATTTT. Encoded protein: CASTRGGSGNTIYF.

Regarding this clonotype: This may be a read error: a much more frequent sequence differs by one nucleotide. V is TRBV5-1 and J is TRBJ2-7; D might be TRBD2 (5 bases). Per germline, CDR1 SGHRS and CDR2 YFSETQ. The CDR3 covers 15 residues. CDR3 DNA: TGCGACAGCAGCCAGGAGGCGGTAGGCTCCTACGAGCAGTACTTC. Translating gives CDSSQEAVGSYEQYF.